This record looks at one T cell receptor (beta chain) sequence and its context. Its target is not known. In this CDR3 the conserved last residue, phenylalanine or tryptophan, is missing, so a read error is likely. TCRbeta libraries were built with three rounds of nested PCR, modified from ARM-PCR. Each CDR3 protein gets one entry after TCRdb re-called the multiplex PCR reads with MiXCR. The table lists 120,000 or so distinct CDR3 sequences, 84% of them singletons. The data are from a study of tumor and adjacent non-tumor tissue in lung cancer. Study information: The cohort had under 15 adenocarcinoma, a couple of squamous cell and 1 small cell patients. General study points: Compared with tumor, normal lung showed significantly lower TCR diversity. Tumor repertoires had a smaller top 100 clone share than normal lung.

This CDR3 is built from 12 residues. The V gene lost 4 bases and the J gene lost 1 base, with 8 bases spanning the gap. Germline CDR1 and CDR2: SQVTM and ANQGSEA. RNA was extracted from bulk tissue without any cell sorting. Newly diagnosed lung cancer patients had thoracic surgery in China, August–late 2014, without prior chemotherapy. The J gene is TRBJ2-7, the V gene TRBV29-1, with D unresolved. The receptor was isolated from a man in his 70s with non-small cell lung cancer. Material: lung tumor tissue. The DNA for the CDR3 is TGCAGCGTTGTTACTGCATCCTACGAGCAGTACTTA. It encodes CSVVTASYEQYL.